These T cell receptor beta chains were read from a single sample in a study of technical replicates of blood from a few donors. Assay: immunoSEQ multiplex PCR; the TCRdb copy retains only in-frame clones and omits some. The sample holds tens of thousands of clones, 93% seen once. Material: T cells isolated from PBMCs. All receptors derive from a human donor in good health. CDR3s include the opening cysteine and the closing phenylalanine or tryptophan. A D gene is named only where the DNA matches it firmly.

-,TRBV30,TRBJ2-7,CAWSTSSYEQYF,TGTGCCTGGAGTACCAGCTCCTACGAGCAGTACTTC
TRBD1,TRBV5-1,TRBJ2-7,CASKRYPGQGYEQYF,TGCGCCAGCAAGAGATATCCGGGACAGGGGTACGAGCAGTACTTC
TRBD1,TRBV6-6,TRBJ1-4,CASRDLGQGGEKLFF,TGTGCCAGCAGAGACCTTGGACAGGGAGGTGAAAAACTGTTTTTT
-,TRBV5-1,TRBJ1-4,CASRGAAANEKLFF,TGCGCCAGCAGGGGGGCTGCGGCTAATGAAAAACTGTTTTTT
TRBD2,TRBV28,TRBJ2-3,CASSFLAGPDTQYF,TGTGCCAGCAGTTTCCTAGCGGGACCAGATACGCAGTATTTT
-,TRBV5-1,TRBJ2-1,CASSLGAEGNEQFF,TGCGCCAGCAGCTTAGGGGCCGAAGGGAATGAGCAGTTCTTC
-,TRBV6-5,TRBJ1-1,CASSYDTLNTEAFF,TGTGCCAGCAGTTACGACACTTTGAACACTGAAGCTTTCTTT
-,TRBV9,TRBJ1-1,CASSPLGGMNTEAFF,TGTGCCAGCAGCCCCTTGGGGGGGATGAACACTGAAGCTTTCTTT
-,TRBV30,TRBJ1-6,CAWSGTVFSYNSPLHF,TGTGCCTGGAGTGGGACAGTTTTCTCCTATAATTCACCCCTCCACTTT
TRBD2,TRBV6-5,TRBJ2-7,CASSYASGVKYEQYF,TGTGCCAGCAGTTACGCTAGCGGGGTAAAGTACGAGCAGTACTTC
-,TRBV27,TRBJ2-7,CASSLSRSSYEQYF,TGTGCCAGCAGTTTAAGCCGGAGCTCCTACGAGCAGTACTTC
-,TRBV4-1,TRBJ2-3,CASSLRADTQYF,TGCGCCAGCAGCCTCAGGGCAGATACGCAGTATTTT
TRBD2,TRBV7-9,TRBJ2-7,CASSLVNSGGEQYF,TGTGCCAGCAGCTTAGTGAACTCGGGAGGCGAGCAGTACTTC
TRBD1,TRBV7-9,TRBJ2-7,CASSSEGTGGYYEQYF,TGTGCCAGCAGCTCCGAGGGGACAGGGGGATACTACGAGCAGTACTTC
-,TRBV7-9,TRBJ2-7,CASSSMRAEQYF,TGTGCCAGCAGCTCTATGAGGGCCGAGCAGTACTTC
TRBD1,TRBV5-4,TRBJ1-2,CASSTPGSGGSYGYTF,TGTGCCAGCAGCACACCTGGATCAGGGGGGAGCTATGGCTACACCTTC
-,TRBV2,TRBJ2-5,CASRATLYWYQETQYF,TGTGCCAGCAGGGCGACACTCTACTGGTACCAAGAGACCCAGTACTTC
TRBD1,TRBV18,TRBJ1-1,CASSPRQGSPTTSTEAFF,TGTGCCAGCTCACCGAGACAGGGATCCCCAACGACAAGCACTGAAGCTTTCTTT
-,TRBV4-1,TRBJ2-1,CASSFGQSYNEQFF,TGCGCCAGCAGCTTCGGACAGAGCTACAATGAGCAGTTCTTC
-,TRBV6-5,TRBJ2-7,CASSYLDPRSGEQYF,TGTGCCAGCAGTTACTTAGACCCTAGGTCTGGCGAGCAGTACTTC
TRBD1,TRBV9,TRBJ2-5,CASSVAGGAQETQYF,TGTGCCAGCAGCGTAGCAGGGGGCGCGCAGGAGACCCAGTACTTC
TRBD2,TRBV5-4,TRBJ2-1,CASSPVGLAGGSYNEQFF,TGTGCCAGCAGCCCGGTCGGGCTAGCGGGGGGGTCCTACAATGAGCAGTTCTTC
TRBD1,TRBV11-3,TRBJ2-4,CASSQGQINIQYF,TGTGCCAGCAGCCAGGGACAGATAAACATTCAGTACTTC
-,TRBV28,TRBJ2-2,CASRPSHHTGELFF,TGTGCCAGCAGACCGAGCCACCACACCGGGGAGCTGTTTTTT
-,TRBV15,TRBJ2-7,CATSLGADSYEQYF,TGTGCCACCAGTCTGGGGGCCGATTCCTACGAGCAGTACTTC
TRBD1,TRBV4-1,TRBJ1-3,CASSQARTGGTGNTIYF,TGCGCCAGCAGCCAAGCAAGAACAGGGGGCACTGGAAACACCATATATTTT
TRBD1,TRBV5-6,TRBJ2-1,CASSLALDRGSYNEQFF,TGTGCCAGCAGCTTGGCCCTCGACAGGGGCTCCTACAATGAGCAGTTCTTC